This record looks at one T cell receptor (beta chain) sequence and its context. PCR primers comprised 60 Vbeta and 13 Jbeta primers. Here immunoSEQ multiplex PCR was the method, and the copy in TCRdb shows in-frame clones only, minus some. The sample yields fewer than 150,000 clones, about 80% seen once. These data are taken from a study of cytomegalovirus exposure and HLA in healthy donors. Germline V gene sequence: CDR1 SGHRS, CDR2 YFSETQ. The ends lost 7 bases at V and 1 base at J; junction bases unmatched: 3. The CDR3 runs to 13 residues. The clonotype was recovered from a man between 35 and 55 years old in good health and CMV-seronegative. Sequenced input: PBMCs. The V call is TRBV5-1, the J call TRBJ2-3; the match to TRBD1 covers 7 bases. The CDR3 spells CASADRGTDTQYF. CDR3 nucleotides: TGCGCCAGCGCCGACAGGGGCACAGATACGCAGTATTTT.